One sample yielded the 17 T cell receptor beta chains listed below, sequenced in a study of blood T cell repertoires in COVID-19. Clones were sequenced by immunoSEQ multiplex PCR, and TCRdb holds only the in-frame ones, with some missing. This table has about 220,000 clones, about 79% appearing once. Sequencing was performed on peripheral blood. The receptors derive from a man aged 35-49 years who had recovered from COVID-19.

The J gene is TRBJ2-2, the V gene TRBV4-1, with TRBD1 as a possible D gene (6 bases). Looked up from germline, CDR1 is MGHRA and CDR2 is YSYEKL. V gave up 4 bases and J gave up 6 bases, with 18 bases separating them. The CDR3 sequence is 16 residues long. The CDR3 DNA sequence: TGCGCCAGCAGCCTAAGATCCAGGGGAACCGCCGGGGAGCTGTTTTTT. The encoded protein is CASSLRSRGTAGELFF.

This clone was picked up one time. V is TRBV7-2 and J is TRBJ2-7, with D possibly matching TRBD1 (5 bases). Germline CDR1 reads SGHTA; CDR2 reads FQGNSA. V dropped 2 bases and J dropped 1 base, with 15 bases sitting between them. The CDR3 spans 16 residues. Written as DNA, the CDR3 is TGTGCCAGCAGCTTACCACGGCAGGGTGGGTCCTACGAGCAGTACTTC. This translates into CASSLPRQGGSYEQYF.

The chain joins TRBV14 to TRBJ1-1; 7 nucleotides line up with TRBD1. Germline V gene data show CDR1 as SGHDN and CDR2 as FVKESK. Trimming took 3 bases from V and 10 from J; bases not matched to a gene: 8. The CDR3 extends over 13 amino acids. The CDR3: CASSQQGGGIAFF. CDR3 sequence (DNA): TGTGCCAGCAGCCAGCAAGGGGGCGGGATAGCTTTCTTT.

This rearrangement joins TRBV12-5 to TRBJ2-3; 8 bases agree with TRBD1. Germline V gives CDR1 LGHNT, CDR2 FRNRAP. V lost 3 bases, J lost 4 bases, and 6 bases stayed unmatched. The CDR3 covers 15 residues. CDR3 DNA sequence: TGTGCTAGTGGTTTTCCTCGGACAGGGTCAGATACGCAGTATTTT. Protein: CASGFPRTGSDTQYF.

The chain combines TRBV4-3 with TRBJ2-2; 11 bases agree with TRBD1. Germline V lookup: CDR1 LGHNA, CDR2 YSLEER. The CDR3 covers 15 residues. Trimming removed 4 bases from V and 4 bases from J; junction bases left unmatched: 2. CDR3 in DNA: TGCGCCAGCAGCCCGGACAGGGGGCGCACCGGGGAGCTGTTTTTT. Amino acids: CASSPDRGRTGELFF.

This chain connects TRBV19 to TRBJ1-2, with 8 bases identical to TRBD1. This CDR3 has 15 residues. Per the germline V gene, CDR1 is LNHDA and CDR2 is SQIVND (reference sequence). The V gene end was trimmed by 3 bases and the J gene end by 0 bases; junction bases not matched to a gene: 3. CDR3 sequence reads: CASSMAGGSNYGYTF. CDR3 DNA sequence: TGTGCCAGTAGTATGGCAGGGGGCTCTAACTATGGCTACACCTTC.

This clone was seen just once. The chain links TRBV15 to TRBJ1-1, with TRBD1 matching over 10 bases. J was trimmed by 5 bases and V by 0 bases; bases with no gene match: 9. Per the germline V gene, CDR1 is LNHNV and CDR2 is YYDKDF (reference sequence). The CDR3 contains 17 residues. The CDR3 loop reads CATSRDSFGTGVTEAFF. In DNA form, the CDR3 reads TGTGCCACCAGCAGAGACAGCTTCGGGACAGGGGTTACTGAAGCTTTCTTT.

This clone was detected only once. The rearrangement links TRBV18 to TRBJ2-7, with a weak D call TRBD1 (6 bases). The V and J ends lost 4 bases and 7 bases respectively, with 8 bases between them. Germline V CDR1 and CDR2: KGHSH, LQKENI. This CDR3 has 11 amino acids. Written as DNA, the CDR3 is TGTGCCAGCTCACAACAGGGTGAGCAGTACTTC. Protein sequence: CASSQQGEQYF.

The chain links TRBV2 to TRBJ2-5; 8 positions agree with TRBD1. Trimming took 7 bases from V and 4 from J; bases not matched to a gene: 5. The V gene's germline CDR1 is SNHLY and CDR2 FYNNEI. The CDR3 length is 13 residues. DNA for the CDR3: TGTGCCAGCAAAACAGGGGGAGGAGAGACCCAGTACTTC. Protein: CASKTGGGETQYF. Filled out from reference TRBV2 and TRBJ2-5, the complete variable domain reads EPEVTQTPSHQVTQMGQEVILRCVPISNHLYFYWYRQILGQKVEFLVSFYNNEISEKSEIFDDQFSVERPDGSNFTLKIRSTKLEDSAMYFCASKTGGGETQYFGPGTRLLVL.

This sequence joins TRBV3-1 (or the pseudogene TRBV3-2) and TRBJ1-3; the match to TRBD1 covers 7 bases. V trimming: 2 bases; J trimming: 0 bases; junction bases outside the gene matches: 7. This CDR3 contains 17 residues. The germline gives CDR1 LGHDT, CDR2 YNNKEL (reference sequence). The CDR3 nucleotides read TGTGCCAGCAGCCAAACCGGGACAGCTTTCTCTGGAAACACCATATATTTT. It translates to CASSQTGTAFSGNTIYF.

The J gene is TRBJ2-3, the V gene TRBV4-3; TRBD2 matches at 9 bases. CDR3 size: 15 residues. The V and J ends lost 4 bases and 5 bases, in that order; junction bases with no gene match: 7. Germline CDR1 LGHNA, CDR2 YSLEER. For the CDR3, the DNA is TGCGCCAGCAGCCCCCGAGGCGGGGGGGGAGATACGCAGTATTTT. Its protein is CASSPRGGGGDTQYF.

CDR3 region: CASRGGLPNTEAFF. The CDR3 nucleotides are TGTGCCAGTAGGGGGGGGCTCCCGAACACTGAAGCTTTCTTT. This chain connects TRBV19 to TRBJ1-1, with D perhaps matching TRBD1 (6 bases). Between the trimmed V and J ends, which lost 6 bases and 1 base, there was a span of 12 bases. The CDR3 sequence is 14 residues long. Germline CDR1 LNHDA, CDR2 SQIVND (reference sequence).

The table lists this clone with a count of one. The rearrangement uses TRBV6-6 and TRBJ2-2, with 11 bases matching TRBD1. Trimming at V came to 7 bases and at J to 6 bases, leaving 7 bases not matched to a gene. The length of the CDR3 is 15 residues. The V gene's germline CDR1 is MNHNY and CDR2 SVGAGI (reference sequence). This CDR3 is CASTPGTGGPGELFF. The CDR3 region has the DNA TGTGCCAGCACTCCCGGGACAGGGGGTCCCGGGGAGCTGTTTTTT.

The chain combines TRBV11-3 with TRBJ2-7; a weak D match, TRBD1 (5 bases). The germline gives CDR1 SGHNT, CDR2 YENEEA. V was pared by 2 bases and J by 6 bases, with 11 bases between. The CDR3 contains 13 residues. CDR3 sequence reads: CASSLSGLSEQYF. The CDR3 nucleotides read TGTGCCAGCAGCTTATCAGGGCTCTCCGAGCAGTACTTC.

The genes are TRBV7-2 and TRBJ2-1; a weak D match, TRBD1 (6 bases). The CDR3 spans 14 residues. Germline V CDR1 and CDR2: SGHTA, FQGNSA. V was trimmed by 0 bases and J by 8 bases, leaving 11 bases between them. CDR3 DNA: TGTGCCAGCAGCTTAGCGAGACAGGCGGATGAGCAGTTCTTC. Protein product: CASSLARQADEQFF.

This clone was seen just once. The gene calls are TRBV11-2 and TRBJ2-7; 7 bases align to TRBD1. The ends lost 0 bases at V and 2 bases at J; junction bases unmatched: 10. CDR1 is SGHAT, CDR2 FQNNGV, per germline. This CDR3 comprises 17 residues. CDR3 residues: CASSLDLPGTAPYEQYF. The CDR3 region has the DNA TGTGCCAGCAGCTTAGATCTGCCCGGGACAGCTCCCTACGAGCAGTACTTC.

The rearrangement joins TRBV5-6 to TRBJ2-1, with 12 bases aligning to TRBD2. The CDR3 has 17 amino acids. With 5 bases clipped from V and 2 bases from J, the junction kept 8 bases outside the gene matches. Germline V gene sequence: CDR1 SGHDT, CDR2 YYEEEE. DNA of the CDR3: TGTGCCAGCAGTCCCGGGACTAGCGGGTACGCCTACAATGAGCAGTTCTTC. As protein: CASSPGTSGYAYNEQFF.